This TCR beta chain is drawn from a study of T-cell memory formation after mild COVID-19. About the study: TCR clusters were mostly donor specific.

The germline V gene has CDR1 SGDLS and CDR2 YYNGEE. V lost 3 bases to trimming and J lost 7 bases, with 25 bases between them. The CDR3 extends over 17 amino acids. Researchers used 5'RACE with constant-segment primers to make TCR alpha and TCR beta cDNA libraries that carry sample barcodes and UMIs. TCRdb reprocessed the 5' RACE reads with MiXCR, giving one entry per CDR3 protein. The table lists hundreds of thousands of distinct CDR3 sequences, around 30% of them singletons. Overall study findings and caveats: Shrinking CD4+ clones were chiefly CM and EM; CD8+ ones were chiefly EMRA. Clones that contracted from day 15 to 85 had balanced CD4/CD8; later expanders were CD4+ biased.

As for this clonotype: Its antigen is as yet unknown.

This chain joins TRBV9 and TRBJ2-5; perhaps TRBD2 as D (6 bases). The receptor was derived from an adult woman who had mild COVID-19 (a few samples of this study predate the infection). Cell type and time point are not known. Sequenced material: PBMCs or a T cell subset sorted from them (not recorded which). Here the CDR3 DNA reads TGTGCCAGCAGCGCAGAAAGCGTGGGACTGTCTGGTGGGACCCAGTACTTC. This codes for CASSAESVGLSGGTQYF.